This T cell receptor beta chain was identified during a study of T cells in localized non-small cell lung cancer. The germline V gene encodes CDR1 LGHNA and CDR2 YNFKEQ. The trim removed 8 bases at V and 1 base at J, leaving 5 bases unmatched. The CDR3 consists of 14 residues. Using immunoSEQ multiplex PCR, the repertoire was profiled, and TCRdb retains in-frame clones only, with some absent. The sample records around 140,000 clones, roughly 90% being singletons. The chain has TRBV4-2 and TRBJ2-7; 10 bases are a match to TRBD1. The specimen was peripheral blood, collected before any cancer treatment. This receptor was obtained from a female donor older than 55 with stage I lung adenocarcinoma. As DNA, the CDR3 is TGTGCCAGCCGAGGACAGGGGGAATCCTACGAGCAGTACTTC. Translating it yields CASRGQGESYEQYF.